This TCR beta chain was identified in a study of T cell responses to AZD1222 COVID-19 vaccine. Sequencing was performed with immunoSEQ multiplex PCR; in TCRdb, only in-frame clones are kept and a portion is missing. Among 150,000 to 200,000 clones listed, approximately 90% were seen once. CDR1 is LNHDA and CDR2 is SQIVND in the germline V gene (reference sequence). V gave up 2 bases and J gave up 0 bases, with 14 bases separating them. This CDR3 is 17 amino acids long. The TCR sequence derives from an adult who received the MenACWY meningococcal vaccine as a control. This material consisted of peripheral blood, taken 28 days after the second dose of the MenACWY control vaccine. The V call is TRBV19, the J call TRBJ2-1; the D gene is possibly TRBD2 (5 bases). This CDR3 reads CASSISRARGSYNEQFF. The CDR3 nucleotides read TGTGCCAGTAGTATAAGTAGGGCCCGGGGCTCCTACAATGAGCAGTTCTTC. Looking up the rest from reference TRBV19 and TRBJ2-1 gives the full variable domain: DGGITQSPKYLFRKEGQNVTLSCEQNLNHDAMYWYRQDPGQGLRLIYYSQIVNDFQKGDIAEGYSVSREKKESFPLTVTSAQKNPTAFYLCASSISRARGSYNEQFFGPGTRLTVL.